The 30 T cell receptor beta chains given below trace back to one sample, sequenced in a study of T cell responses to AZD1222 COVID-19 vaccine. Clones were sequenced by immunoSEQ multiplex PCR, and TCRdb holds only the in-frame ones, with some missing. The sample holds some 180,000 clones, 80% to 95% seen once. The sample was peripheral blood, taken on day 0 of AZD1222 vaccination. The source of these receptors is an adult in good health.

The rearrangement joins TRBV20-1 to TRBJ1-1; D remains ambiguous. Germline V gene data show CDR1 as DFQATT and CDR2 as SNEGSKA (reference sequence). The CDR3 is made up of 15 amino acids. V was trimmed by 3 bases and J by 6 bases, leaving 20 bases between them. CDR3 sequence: CSASPPSRFGAEAFF. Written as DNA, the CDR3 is TGCAGTGCTAGTCCTCCCTCTCGGTTTGGGGCTGAAGCTTTCTTT.

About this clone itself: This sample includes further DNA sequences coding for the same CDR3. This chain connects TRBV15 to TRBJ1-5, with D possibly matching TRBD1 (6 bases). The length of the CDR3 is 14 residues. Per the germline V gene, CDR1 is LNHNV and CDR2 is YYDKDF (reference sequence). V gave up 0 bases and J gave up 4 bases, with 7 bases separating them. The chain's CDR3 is CATSRDTGNQPQHF. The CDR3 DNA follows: TGTGCCACCAGCAGAGATACAGGGAATCAGCCCCAGCATTTT.

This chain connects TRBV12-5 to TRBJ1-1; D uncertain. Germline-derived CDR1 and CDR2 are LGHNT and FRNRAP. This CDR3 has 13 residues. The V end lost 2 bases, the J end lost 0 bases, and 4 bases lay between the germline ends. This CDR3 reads CASGLYLNTEAFF. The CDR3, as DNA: TGTGCTAGTGGTTTGTATCTGAACACTGAAGCTTTCTTT.

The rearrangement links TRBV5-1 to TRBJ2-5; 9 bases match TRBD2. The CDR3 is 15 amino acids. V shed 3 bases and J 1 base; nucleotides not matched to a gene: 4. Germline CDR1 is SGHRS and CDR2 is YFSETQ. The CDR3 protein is CASSSKGLAQETQYF. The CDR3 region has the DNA TGCGCCAGCAGCTCGAAGGGACTAGCCCAAGAGACCCAGTACTTC.

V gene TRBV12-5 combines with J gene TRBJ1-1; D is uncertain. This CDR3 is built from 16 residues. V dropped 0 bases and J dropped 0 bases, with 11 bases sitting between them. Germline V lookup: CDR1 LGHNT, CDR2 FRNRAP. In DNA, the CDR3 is TGTGCTAGTGGTTTGGTAATGGGCACCATGAACACTGAAGCTTTCTTT. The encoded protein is CASGLVMGTMNTEAFF.

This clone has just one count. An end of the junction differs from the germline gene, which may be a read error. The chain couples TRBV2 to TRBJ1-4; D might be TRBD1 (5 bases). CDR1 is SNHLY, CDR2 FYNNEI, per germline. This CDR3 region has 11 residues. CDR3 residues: CASKREGPGVF. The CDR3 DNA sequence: TGTGCCAGCAAAAGGGAGGGACCTGGGGTTTTT.

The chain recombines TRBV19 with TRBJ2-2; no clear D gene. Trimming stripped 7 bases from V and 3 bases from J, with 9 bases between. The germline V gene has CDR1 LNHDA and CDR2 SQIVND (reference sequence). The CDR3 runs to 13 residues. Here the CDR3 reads CASTASDTGELFF. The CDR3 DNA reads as TGTGCCAGTACCGCGTCCGACACCGGGGAGCTGTTTTTT. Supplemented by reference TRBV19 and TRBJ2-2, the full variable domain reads DGGITQSPKYLFRKEGQNVTLSCEQNLNHDAMYWYRQDPGQGLRLIYYSQIVNDFQKGDIAEGYSVSREKKESFPLTVTSAQKNPTAFYLCASTASDTGELFFGEGSRLTVL.

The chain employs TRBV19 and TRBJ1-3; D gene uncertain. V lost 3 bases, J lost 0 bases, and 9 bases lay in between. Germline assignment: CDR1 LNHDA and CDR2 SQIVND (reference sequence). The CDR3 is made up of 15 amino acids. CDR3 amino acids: CASSIVGISGNTIYF. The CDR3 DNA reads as TGTGCCAGTAGTATTGTGGGGATCTCTGGAAACACCATATATTTT.

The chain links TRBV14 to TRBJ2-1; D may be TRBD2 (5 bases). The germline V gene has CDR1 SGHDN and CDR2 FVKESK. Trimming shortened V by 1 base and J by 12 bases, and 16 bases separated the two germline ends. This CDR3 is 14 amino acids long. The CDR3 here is CASSQARAAGGQFF. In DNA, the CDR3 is TGTGCCAGCAGCCAAGCGCGAGCAGCCGGAGGGCAGTTCTTC.

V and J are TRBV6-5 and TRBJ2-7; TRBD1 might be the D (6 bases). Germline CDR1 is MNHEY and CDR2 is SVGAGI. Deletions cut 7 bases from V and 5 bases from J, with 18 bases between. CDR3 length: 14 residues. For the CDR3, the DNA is TGTGCCAGCAAGGGCAGAGACAGGATCCACGAGCAGTACTTC. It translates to CASKGRDRIHEQYF.

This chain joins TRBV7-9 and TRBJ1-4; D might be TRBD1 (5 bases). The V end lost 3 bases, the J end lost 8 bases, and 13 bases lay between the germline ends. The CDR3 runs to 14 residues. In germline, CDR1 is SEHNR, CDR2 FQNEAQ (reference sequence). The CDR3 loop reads CASSFRDLGEKLFF. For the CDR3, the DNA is TGTGCCAGCAGCTTCCGGGACCTTGGAGAAAAACTGTTTTTT.

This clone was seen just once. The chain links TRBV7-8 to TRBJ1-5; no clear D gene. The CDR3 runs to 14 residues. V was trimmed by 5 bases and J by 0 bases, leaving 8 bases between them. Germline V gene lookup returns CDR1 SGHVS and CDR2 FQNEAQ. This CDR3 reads CASSPIYSNQPQHF. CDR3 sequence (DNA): TGTGCCAGCAGCCCGATTTATAGCAATCAGCCCCAGCATTTT.

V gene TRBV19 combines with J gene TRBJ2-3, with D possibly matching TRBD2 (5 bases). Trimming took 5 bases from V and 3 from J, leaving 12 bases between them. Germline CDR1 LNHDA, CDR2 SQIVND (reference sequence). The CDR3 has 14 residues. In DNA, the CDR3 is TGTGCCAGTAGTGGCAAAAGAGGGACAGATACGCAGTATTTT. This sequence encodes CASSGKRGTDTQYF.

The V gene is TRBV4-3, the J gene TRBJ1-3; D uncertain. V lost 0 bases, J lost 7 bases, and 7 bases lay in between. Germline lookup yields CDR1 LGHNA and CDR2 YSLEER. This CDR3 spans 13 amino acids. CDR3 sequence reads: CASSQEKLNTIYF. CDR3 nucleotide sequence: TGCGCCAGCAGCCAAGAAAAACTGAACACCATATATTTT.

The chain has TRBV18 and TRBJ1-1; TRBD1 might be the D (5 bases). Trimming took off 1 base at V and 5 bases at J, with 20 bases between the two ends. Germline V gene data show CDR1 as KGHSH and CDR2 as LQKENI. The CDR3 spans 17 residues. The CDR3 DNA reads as TGTGCCAGCTCACCACGAACTAGGGACGTGCTTGGGACTGAAGCTTTCTTT. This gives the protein CASSPRTRDVLGTEAFF.

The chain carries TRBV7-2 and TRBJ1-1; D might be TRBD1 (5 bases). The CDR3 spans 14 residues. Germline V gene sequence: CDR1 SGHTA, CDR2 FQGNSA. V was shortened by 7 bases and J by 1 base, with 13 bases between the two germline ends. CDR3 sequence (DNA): TGTGCCAGCAACCGGGGCCCGGCGAACACTGAAGCTTTCTTT. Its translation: CASNRGPANTEAFF. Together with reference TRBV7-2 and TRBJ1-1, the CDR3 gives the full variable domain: GAGVSQSPSNKVTEKGKDVELRCDPISGHTALYWYRQSLGQGLEFLIYFQGNSAPDKSGLPSDRFSAERTGGSVSTLTIQRTQQEDSAVYLCASNRGPANTEAFFGQGTRLTVV.

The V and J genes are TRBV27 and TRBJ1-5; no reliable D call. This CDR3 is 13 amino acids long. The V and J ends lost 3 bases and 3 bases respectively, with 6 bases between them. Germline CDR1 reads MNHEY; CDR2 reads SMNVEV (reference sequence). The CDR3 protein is CASSFSDNQPQHF. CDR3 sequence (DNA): TGTGCCAGCAGTTTTTCTGACAATCAGCCCCAGCATTTT.

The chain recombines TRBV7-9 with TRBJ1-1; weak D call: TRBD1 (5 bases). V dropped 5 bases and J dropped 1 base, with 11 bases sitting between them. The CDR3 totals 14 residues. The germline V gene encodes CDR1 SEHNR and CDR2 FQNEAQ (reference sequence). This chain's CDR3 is CASSTRQKNTEAFF. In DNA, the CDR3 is TGTGCCAGCAGCACCCGACAGAAGAACACTGAAGCTTTCTTT.

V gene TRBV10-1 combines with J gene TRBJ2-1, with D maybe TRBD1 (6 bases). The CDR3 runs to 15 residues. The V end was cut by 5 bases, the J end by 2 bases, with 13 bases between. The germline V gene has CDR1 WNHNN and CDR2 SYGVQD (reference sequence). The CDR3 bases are TGCGCCAGCAGTAGAGGGGGAGCGACCTACAATGAGCAGTTCTTC. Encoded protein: CASSRGGATYNEQFF.

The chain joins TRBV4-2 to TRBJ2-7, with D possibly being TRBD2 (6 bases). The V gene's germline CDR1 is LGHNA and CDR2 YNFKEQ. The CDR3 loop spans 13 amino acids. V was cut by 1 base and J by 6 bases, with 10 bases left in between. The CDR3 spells CASSQGEVTEQYF. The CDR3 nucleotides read TGTGCCAGCAGCCAAGGGGAGGTCACCGAGCAGTACTTC.

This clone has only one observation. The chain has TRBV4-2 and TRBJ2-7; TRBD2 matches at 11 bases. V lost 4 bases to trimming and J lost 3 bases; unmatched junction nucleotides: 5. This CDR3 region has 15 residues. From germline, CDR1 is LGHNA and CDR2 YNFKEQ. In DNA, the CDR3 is TGTGCCAGCAGCCCTAGGACTAGCGGGTTCTACGAGCAGTACTTC. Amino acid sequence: CASSPRTSGFYEQYF.

The CDR3 nucleotides are TGTGCCAGCAGCTTAGGAGTTGGCCAGGACTACACAGATACGCAGTATTTT. This translates into CASSLGVGQDYTDTQYF. V gene TRBV7-8 combines with J gene TRBJ2-3; maybe TRBD2 (6 bases). Germline V CDR1 and CDR2: SGHVS, FQNEAQ. The CDR3 is 17 amino acids. Trimming shortened V by 1 base and J by 2 bases, and 16 bases separated the two germline ends.

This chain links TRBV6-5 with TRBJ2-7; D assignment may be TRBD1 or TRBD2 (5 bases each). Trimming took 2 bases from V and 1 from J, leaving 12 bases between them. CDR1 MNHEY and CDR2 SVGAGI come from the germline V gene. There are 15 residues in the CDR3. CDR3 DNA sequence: TGTGCCAGCAGTTACGGGGGTTCCCCTTCCTACGAGCAGTACTTC. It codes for CASSYGGSPSYEQYF.

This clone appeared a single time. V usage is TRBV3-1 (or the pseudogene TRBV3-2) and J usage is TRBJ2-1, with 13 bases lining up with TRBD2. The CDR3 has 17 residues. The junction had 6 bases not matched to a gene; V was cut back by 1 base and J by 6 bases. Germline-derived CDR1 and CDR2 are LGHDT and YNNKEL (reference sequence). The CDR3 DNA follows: TGTGCCAGCAGCCAAGTAGGGGGGACTAGCGGGACCAATGAGCAGTTCTTC. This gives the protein CASSQVGGTSGTNEQFF.

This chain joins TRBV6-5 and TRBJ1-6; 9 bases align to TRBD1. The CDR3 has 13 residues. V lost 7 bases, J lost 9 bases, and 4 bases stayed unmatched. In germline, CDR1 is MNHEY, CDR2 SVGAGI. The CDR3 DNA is TGTGCCAGCACCGACAGGGGGGTTTCACCCCTCCACTTT. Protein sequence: CASTDRGVSPLHF.

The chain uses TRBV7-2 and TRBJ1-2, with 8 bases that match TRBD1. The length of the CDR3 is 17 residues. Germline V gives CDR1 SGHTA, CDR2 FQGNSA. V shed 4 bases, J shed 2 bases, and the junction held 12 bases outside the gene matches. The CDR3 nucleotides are TGTGCCAGCAGCTCCCTCGGACAGGGACAGGCCAACTATGGCTACACCTTC. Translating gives CASSSLGQGQANYGYTF.

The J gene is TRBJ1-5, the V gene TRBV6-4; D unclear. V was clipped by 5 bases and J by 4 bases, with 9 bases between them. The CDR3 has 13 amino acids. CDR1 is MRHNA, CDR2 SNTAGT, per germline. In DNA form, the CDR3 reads TGTGCCAGCAGTCTAGAAGAAAATCAGCCCCAGCATTTT. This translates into CASSLEENQPQHF.

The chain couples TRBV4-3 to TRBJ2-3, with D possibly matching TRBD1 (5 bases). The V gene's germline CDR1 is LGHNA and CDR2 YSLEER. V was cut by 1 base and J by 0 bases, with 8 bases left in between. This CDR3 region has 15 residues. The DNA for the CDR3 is TGCGCCAGCAGCCAAGGACAGCCTAGCACAGATACGCAGTATTTT. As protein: CASSQGQPSTDTQYF.

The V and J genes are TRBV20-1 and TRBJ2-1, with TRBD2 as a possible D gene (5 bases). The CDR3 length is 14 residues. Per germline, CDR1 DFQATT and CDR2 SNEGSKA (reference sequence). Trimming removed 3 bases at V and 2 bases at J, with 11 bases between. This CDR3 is CSASRASPYNEQFF. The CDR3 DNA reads TGCAGTGCTAGTAGGGCTAGCCCCTACAATGAGCAGTTCTTC.

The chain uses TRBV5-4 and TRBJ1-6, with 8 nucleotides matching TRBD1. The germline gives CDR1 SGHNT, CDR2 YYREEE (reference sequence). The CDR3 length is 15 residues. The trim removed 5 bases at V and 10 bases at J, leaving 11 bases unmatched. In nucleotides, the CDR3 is TGTGCCAGCAGTATGGGACAGGTTATCGGGTCACCCCTCCACTTT. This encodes CASSMGQVIGSPLHF. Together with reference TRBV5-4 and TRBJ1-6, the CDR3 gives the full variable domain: ETGVTQSPTHLIKTRGQQVTLRCSSQSGHNTVSWYQQALGQGPQFIFQYYREEENGRGNFPPRFSGLQFPNYSSELNVNALELDDSALYLCASSMGQVIGSPLHFGNGTRLTVT.